The clone carrying this TCR beta chain appeared a few times. The CDR3 is made up of 15 amino acids. V lost 0 bases to trimming and J lost 2 bases, with 11 bases between them. Germline values: CDR1 LGHNA, CDR2 YSLEER. This sample stems from a study of blood T cell repertoires in COVID-19. Looking at the study overall: Sites across the United States, Italy and Spain contributed samples from acute and convalescent COVID-19.

Those enrolled, adults aged roughly 18 to 95 years, came from fewer than 25 US areas. Participant-reported clinical history was the basis for cohort assignment. Some clones are missing from TCRdb's copy, which holds only in-frame ones; the method was immunoSEQ multiplex PCR. The data hold hundreds of thousands of clones, with around 82% observed a single time. The chain couples TRBV4-3 to TRBJ2-7; D not certain. The sequencing input was PBMCs or T cells enriched from blood (not recorded which). This sequence was found in a middle-aged woman with acute COVID-19. CDR3 nucleotide sequence: TGCGCCAGCAGCCAAGATTTAACAGAGACCTACGAGCAGTACTTC. Translation: CASSQDLTETYEQYF.